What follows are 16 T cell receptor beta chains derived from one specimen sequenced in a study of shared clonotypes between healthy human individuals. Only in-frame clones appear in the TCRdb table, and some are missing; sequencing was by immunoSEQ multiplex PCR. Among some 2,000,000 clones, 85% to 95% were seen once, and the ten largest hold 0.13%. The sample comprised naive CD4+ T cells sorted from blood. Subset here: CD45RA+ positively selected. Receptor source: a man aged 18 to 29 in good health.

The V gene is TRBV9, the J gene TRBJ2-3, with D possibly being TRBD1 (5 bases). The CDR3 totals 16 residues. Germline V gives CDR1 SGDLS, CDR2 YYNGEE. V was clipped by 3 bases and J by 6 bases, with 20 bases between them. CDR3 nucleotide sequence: TGTGCCAGCAGCGCAGAAGCAGGGCATGTGTGGGATACGCAGTATTTT. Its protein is CASSAEAGHVWDTQYF.

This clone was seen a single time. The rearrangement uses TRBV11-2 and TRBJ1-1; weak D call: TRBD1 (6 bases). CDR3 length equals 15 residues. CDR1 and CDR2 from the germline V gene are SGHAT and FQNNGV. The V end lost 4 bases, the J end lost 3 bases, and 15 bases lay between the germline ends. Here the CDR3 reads CASSSLTGKHTEAFF. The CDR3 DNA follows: TGTGCCAGCAGCTCCTTGACAGGAAAACACACTGAAGCTTTCTTT.

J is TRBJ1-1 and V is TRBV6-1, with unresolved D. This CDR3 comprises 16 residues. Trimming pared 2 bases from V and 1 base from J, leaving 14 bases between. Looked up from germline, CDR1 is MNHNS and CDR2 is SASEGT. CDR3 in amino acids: CASSEFGNLGNTEAFF. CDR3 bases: TGTGCCAGCAGTGAATTTGGCAACTTAGGGAACACTGAAGCTTTCTTT.

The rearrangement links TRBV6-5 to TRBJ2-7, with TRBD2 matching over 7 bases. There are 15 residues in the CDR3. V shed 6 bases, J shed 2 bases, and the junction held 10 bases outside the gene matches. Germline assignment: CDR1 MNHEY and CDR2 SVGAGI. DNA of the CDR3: TGTGCCAGCAGGGCCCCGGGGAGGGGCACCTACGAGCAGTACTTC. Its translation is CASRAPGRGTYEQYF.

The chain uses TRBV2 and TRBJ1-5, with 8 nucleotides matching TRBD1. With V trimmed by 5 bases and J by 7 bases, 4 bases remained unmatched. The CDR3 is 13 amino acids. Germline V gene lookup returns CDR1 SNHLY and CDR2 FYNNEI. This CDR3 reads CASSLDREQPQHF. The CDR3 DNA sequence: TGTGCCAGCAGTCTGGACAGGGAACAGCCCCAGCATTTT.

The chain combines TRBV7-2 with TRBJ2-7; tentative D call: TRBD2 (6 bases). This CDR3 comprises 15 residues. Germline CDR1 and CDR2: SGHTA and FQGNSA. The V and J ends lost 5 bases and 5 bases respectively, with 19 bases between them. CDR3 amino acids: CASSPGLGGKNEQYF. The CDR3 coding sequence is TGTGCCAGCAGCCCCGGTTTGGGCGGGAAGAACGAGCAGTACTTC.

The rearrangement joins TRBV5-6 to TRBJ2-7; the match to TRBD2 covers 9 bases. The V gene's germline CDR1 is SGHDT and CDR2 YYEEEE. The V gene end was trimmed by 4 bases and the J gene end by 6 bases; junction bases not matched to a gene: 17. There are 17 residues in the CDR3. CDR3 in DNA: TGTGCCAGCAGCCGAGACCTCATAGCGGGAGTCCTCTCCGAGCAGTACTTC. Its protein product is CASSRDLIAGVLSEQYF.

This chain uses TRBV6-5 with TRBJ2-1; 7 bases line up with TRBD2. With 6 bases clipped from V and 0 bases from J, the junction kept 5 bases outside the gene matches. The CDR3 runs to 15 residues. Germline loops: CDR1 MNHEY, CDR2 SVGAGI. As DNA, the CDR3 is TGTGCCAGCAGACAAGCGGGGAGCTCCTACAATGAGCAGTTCTTC. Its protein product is CASRQAGSSYNEQFF.

The CDR3 loop reads CASSRGSGANVLTF. As DNA, the CDR3 is TGTGCCAGCAGTCGGGGGTCTGGGGCCAACGTCCTGACTTTC. V and J are TRBV6-6 and TRBJ2-6, with a possible D match to TRBD2 (6 bases). This CDR3 is 14 amino acids long. CDR1 MNHNY and CDR2 SVGAGI come from the germline V gene (reference sequence). Trimming took off 5 bases at V and 1 base at J, with 6 bases between the two ends.

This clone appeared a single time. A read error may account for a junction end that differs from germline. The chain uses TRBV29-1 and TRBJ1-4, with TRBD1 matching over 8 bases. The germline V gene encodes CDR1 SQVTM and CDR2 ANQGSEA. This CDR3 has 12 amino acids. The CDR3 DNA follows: TGCAGCGTTGACGGACAGGGTCGAAGCCAGCTTTTT. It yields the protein CSVDGQGRSQLF.

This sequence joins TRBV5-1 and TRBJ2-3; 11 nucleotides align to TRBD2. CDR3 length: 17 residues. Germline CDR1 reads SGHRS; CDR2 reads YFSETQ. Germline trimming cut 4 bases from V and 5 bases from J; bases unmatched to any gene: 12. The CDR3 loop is CASSQTPVAGGGDTQYF. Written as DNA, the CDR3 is TGCGCCAGCAGCCAGACCCCGGTAGCGGGAGGGGGAGATACGCAGTATTTT.

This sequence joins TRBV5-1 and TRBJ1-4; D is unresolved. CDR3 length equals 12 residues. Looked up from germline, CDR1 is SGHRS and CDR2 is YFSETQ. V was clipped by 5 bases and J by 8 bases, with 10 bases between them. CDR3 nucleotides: TGCGCCAGCAGGGAGATCGGGGAAAAACTGTTTTTT. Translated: CASREIGEKLFF.

DNA for the CDR3: TGCGCCAGCAGCCGGGACAGGGAAGCCTACGAGCAGTACTTC. Translation: CASSRDREAYEQYF. This sequence joins TRBV5-1 and TRBJ2-7, with 9 nucleotides matching TRBD1. CDR1 is SGHRS and CDR2 is YFSETQ in the germline V gene. The ends lost 4 bases at V and 2 bases at J; junction bases unmatched: 4. The CDR3 length is 14 residues. Supplemented by reference TRBV5-1 and TRBJ2-7, the full variable domain reads KAGVTQTPRYLIKTRGQQVTLSCSPISGHRSVSWYQQTPGQGLQFLFEYFSETQRNKGNFPGRFSGRQFSNSRSEMNVSTLELGDSALYLCASSRDREAYEQYFGPGTRLTVT.

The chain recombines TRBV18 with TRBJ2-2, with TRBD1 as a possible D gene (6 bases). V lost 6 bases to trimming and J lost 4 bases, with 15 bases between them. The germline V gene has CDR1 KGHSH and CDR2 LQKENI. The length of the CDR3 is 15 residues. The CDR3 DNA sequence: TGTGCCAGCTCGCCTCGACAGGCACCCACCGGGGAGCTGTTTTTT. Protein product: CASSPRQAPTGELFF.

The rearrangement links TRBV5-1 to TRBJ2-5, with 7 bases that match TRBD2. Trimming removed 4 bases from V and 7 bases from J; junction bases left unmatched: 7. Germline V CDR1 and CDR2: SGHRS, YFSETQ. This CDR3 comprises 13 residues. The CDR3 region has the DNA TGCGCCAGCAGCGCCGGACTAGATATGACCCAGTACTTC. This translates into CASSAGLDMTQYF. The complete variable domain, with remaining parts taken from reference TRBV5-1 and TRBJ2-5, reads KAGVTQTPRYLIKTRGQQVTLSCSPISGHRSVSWYQQTPGQGLQFLFEYFSETQRNKGNFPGRFSGRQFSNSRSEMNVSTLELGDSALYLCASSAGLDMTQYFGPGTRLLVL.

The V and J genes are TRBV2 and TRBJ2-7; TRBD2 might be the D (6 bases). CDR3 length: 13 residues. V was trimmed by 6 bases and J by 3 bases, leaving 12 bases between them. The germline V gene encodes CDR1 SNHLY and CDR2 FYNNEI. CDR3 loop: CASSASGDYEQYF. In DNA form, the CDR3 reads TGTGCCAGCAGCGCCTCGGGGGACTACGAGCAGTACTTC.